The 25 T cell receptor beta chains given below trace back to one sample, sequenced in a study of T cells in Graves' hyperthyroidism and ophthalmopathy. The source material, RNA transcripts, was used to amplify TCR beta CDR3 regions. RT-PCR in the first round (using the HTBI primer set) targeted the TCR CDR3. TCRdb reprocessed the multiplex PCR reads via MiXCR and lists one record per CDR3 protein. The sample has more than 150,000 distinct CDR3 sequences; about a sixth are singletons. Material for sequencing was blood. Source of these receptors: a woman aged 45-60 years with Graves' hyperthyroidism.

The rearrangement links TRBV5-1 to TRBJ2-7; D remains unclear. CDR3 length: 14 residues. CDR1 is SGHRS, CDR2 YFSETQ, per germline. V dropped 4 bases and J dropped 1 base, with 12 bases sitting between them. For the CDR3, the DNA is TGCGCCAGCAGCCTGGGATATACTTCCTACGAGCAGTACTTC. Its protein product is CASSLGYTSYEQYF.

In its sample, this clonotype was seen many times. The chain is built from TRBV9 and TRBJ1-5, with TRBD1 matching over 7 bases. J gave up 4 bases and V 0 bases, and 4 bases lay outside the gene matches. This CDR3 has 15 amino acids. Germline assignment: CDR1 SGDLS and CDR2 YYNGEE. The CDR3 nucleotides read TGTGCCAGCAGCGTAGACAGGGGTGGTAATCAGCCCCAGCATTTT. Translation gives CASSVDRGGNQPQHF.

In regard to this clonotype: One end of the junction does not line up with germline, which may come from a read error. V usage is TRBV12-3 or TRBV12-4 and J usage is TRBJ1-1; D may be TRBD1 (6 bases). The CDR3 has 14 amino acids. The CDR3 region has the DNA TGTGCCAGCAGCCTCACAGGGAGGAACGCTGAAGCTTTCTTT. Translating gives CASSLTGRNAEAFF.

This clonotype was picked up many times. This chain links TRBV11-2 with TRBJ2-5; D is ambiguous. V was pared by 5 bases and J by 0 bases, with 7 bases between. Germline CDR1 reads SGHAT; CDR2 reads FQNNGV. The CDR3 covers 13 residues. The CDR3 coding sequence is TGTGCCAGCAGCATAGCATACCAAGAGACCCAGTACTTC. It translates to CASSIAYQETQYF.

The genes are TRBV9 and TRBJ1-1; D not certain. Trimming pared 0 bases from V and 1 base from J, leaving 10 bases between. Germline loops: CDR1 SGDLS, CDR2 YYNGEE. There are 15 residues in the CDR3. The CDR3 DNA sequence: TGTGCCAGCAGCGTAGGAGGCGGATCGAACACTGAAGCTTTCTTT. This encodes CASSVGGGSNTEAFF.

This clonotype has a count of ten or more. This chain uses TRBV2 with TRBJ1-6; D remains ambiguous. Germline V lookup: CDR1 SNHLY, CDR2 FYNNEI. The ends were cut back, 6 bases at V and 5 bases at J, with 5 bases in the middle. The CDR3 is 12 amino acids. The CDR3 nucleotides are TGTGCCAGCAGGAAGGATAATTCACCCCTCCACTTT. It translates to CASRKDNSPLHF.

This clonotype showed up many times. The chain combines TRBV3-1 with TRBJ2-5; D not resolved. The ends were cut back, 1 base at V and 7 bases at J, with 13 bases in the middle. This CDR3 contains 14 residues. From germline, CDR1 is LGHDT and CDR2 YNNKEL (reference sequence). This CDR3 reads CASSQGSGPRTQYF. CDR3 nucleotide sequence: TGTGCCAGCAGCCAAGGGTCCGGTCCCCGGACCCAGTACTTC.

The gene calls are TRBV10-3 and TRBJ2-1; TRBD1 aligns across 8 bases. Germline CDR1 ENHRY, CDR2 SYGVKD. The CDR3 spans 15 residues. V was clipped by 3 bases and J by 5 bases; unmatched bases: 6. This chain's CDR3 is CAISDRDRNHNEQFF. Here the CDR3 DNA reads TGTGCCATCAGTGACAGGGACAGGAACCACAATGAGCAGTTCTTC.

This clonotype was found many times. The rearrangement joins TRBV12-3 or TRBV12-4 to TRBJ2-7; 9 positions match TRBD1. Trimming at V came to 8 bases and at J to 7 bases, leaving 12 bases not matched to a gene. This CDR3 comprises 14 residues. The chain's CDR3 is CASQRDRVSDEQYF. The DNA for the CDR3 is TGTGCCAGCCAACGGGACAGGGTCAGTGATGAGCAGTACTTC.

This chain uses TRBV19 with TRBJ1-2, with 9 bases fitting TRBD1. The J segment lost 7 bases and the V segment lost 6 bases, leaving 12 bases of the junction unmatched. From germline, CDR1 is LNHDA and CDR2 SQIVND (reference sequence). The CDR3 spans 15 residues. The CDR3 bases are TGTGCCAGTAGAATCGGACAGGGGATCGCTTCTGGCTACACCTTC. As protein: CASRIGQGIASGYTF.

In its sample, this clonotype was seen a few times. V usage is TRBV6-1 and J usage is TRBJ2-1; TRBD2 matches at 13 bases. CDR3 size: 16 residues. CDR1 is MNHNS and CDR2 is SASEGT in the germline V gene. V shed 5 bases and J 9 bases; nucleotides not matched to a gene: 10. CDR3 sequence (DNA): TGTGCCAGCAGTTATCGTCTTCGGACTAGCGGGGGTGAGCAGTTCTTC. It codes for CASSYRLRTSGGEQFF.

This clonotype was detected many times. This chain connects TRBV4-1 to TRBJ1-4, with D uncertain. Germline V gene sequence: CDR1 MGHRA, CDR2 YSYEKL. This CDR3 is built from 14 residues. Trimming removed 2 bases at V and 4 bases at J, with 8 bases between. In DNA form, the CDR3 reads TGCGCCAGCAGCCAATGGTCGAATAATGAAAAACTGTTTTTT. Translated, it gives CASSQWSNNEKLFF.

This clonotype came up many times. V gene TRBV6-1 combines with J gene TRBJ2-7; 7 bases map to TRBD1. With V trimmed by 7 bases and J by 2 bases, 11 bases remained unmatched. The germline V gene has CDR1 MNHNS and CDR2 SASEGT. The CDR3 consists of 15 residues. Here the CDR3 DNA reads TGTGCCAGCAAAGACGACAGGGAGACAACCTACGAGCAGTACTTC. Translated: CASKDDRETTYEQYF.

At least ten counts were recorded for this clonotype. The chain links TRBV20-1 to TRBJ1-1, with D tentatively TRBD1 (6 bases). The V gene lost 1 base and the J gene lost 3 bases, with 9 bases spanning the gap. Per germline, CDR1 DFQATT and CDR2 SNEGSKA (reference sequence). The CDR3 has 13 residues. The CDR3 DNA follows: TGCAGTGCTAGAGGGACAGTAGACACTGAAGCTTTCTTT. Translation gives CSARGTVDTEAFF.

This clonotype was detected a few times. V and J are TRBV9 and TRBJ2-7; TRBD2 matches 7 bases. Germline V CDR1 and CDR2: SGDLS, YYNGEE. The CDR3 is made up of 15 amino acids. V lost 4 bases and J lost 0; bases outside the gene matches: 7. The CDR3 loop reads CASSSTAGSSYEQYF. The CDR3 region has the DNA TGTGCCAGCAGCTCCACAGCGGGGAGCTCCTACGAGCAGTACTTC.

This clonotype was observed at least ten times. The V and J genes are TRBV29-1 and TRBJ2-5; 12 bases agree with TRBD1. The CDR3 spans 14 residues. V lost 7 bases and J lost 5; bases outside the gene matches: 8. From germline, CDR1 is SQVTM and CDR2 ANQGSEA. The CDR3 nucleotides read TGCAGCGCCATGAGGGACAGGGGGCGGGAGACCCAGTACTTC. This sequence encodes CSAMRDRGRETQYF. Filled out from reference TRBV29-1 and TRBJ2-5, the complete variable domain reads SAVISQKPSRDICQRGTSLTIQCQVDSQVTMMFWYRQQPGQSLTLIATANQGSEATYESGFVIDKFPISRPNLTFSTLTVSNMSPEDSSIYLCSAMRDRGRETQYFGPGTRLLVL.

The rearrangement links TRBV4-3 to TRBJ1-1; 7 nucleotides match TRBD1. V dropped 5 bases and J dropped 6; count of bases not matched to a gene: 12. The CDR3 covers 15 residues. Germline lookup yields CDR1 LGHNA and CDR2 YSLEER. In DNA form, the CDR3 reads TGCGCCAGCAGCACGGAACAACAAACAGGGGCTGAAGCTTTCTTT. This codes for CASSTEQQTGAEAFF.

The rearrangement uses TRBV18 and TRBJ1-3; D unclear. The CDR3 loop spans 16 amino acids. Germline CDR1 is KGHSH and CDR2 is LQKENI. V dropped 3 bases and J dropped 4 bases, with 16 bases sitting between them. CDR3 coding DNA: TGTGCCAGCTCACCGGTGGAGGCCAGTGAGGGAAACACCATATATTTT. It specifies CASSPVEASEGNTIYF.

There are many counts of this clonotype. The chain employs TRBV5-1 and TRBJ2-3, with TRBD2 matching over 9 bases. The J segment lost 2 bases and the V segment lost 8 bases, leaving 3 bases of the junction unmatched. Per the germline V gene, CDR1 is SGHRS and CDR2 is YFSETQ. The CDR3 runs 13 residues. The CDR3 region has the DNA TGCGCCAGTCGGACTAGCGACACAGATACGCAGTATTTT. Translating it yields CASRTSDTDTQYF.

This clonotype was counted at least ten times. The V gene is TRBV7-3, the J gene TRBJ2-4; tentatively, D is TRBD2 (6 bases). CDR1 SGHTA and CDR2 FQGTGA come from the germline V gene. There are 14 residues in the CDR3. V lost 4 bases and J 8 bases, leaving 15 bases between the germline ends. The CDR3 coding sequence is TGTGCCAGCAGCTCGGGACTCGGCAGAGACATTCAGTACTTC. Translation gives CASSSGLGRDIQYF. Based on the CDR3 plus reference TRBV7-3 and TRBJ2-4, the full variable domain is GAGVSQTPSNKVTEKGKYVELRCDPISGHTALYWYRQSLGQGPEFLIYFQGTGAADDSGLPNDRFFAVRPEGSVSTLKIQRTERGDSAVYLCASSSGLGRDIQYFGAGTRLSVL.

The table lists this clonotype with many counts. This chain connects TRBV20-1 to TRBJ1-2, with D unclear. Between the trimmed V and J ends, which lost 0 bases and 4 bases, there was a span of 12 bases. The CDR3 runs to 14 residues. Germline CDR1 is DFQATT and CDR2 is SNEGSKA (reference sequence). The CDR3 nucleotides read TGCAGTGCTAGAGATGTTCGGGAGATCTATGGCTACACCTTC. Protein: CSARDVREIYGYTF.

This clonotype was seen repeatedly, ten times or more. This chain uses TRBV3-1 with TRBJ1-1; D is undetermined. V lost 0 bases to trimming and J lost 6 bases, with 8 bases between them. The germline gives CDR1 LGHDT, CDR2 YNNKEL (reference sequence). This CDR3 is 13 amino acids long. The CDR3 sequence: CASSQDVIAEAFF. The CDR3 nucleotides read TGTGCCAGCAGCCAAGACGTGATCGCTGAAGCTTTCTTT.

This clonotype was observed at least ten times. CDR3 in DNA: TGTGCCAGCAGTTATCCCGGGACAGGGAATGGCTACACCTTC. Residues: CASSYPGTGNGYTF. This chain links TRBV7-9 with TRBJ1-2; 9 nucleotides align to TRBD1. The CDR3 totals 14 residues. In germline, CDR1 is SEHNR, CDR2 FQNEAQ (reference sequence). V lost 6 bases, J lost 6 bases, and 8 bases stayed unmatched.

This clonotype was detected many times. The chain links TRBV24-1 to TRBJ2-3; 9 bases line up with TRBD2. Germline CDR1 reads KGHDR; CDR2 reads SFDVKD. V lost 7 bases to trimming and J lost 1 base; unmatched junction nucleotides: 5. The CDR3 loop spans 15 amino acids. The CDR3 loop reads CATRDSGGGTDTQYF. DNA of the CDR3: TGTGCCACCAGGGATAGCGGGGGCGGCACAGATACGCAGTATTTT.

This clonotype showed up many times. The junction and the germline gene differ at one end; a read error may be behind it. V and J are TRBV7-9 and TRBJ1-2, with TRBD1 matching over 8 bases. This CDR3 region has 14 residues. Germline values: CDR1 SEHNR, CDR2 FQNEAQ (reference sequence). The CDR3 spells CAGSFPDRGNGYTF. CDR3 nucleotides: TGTGCCGGCAGCTTCCCTGACAGGGGAAATGGCTACACCTTC.